A single sample gave rise to the 26 T cell receptor beta chains below, sequenced in a study of cytomegalovirus exposure and HLA in healthy donors (dated by TCRdb to 2016 to 2017). Library preparation was by the immunoSEQ multiplex PCR assay. A mixture of 60 forward primers for TCR Vbeta segments and 13 reverse primers for TCR Jbeta segments was used in the multiplex PCR. The table was pulled from immuneACCESS by TCRdb, which kept in-frame rearrangements only. Such tables lose some clones; where checked, under half of the loss comes from unresolved V genes, and the rest has no known cause. Within this sample are 150,000 to 180,000 clones, with around 80% of them counted one time only. The ten largest clones add up to over 10% of the sample. Sequencing used PBMCs. The receptors here all came from a man aged 25 to 40 in good health and CMV-seropositive.

V and J are TRBV30 and TRBJ2-6, with 9 nucleotides matching TRBD1. CDR1 and CDR2 from the germline V gene are GTSNPN and SVGIG (reference sequence). The CDR3 spans 17 residues. Unmatched junction bases numbered 6, after V lost 3 bases and J lost 0 bases. As DNA, the CDR3 is TGTGCCTGGAGCCGGGACAGGGATAACTCTGGGGCCAACGTCCTGACTTTC. Its translation is CAWSRDRDNSGANVLTF.

The CDR3 spells CASSVRTGGTGNTIYF. The DNA of the CDR3 is TGTGCCAGCAGCGTTCGAACAGGGGGCACAGGAAACACCATATATTTT. The V and J genes are TRBV9 and TRBJ1-3; the match to TRBD1 covers 9 bases. In germline, CDR1 is SGDLS, CDR2 YYNGEE. The trim removed 2 bases at V and 4 bases at J, leaving 7 bases unmatched. CDR3 size: 16 residues.

This chain links TRBV6-5 with TRBJ2-1; the match to TRBD2 covers 8 bases. The CDR3 spans 16 residues. Germline values: CDR1 MNHEY, CDR2 SVGAGI. V was clipped by 0 bases and J by 7 bases; unmatched bases: 8. CDR3 residues: CASSYSASGGQNEQFF. The CDR3 nucleotides are TGTGCCAGCAGTTACTCCGCGAGCGGGGGACAAAATGAGCAGTTCTTC.

The chain joins TRBV11-3 to TRBJ2-1; 13 bases map to TRBD2. CDR1 SGHNT and CDR2 YENEEA come from the germline V gene. The V and J ends lost 5 bases and 9 bases, in that order; junction bases with no gene match: 10. The CDR3 length is 16 residues. The CDR3 spells CASSPQGLAGEGEQFF. CDR3 nucleotides: TGTGCCAGCAGCCCACAAGGACTAGCGGGAGAGGGTGAGCAGTTCTTC.

The chain joins TRBV6-5 to TRBJ2-1, with a weak D call TRBD2 (6 bases). The CDR3 extends over 12 amino acids. CDR1 and CDR2 from the germline V gene are MNHEY and SVGAGI. V lost 5 bases and J lost 6, with 8 bases in between. The CDR3 DNA follows: TGTGCCAGCAGTGGGACTGGCAATGAGCAGTTCTTC. Residues: CASSGTGNEQFF.

This clone has just one count. This chain uses TRBV19 with TRBJ2-7; 12 bases agree with TRBD2. Germline CDR1 LNHDA, CDR2 SQIVND (reference sequence). The CDR3 is 16 residues long. With 4 bases clipped from V and 2 bases from J, the junction kept 6 bases outside the gene matches. CDR3 protein: CASSKTSGSFAYEQYF. CDR3 nucleotide sequence: TGTGCCAGTAGTAAGACTAGCGGGAGTTTTGCCTACGAGCAGTACTTC.

The chain employs TRBV27 and TRBJ2-1, with D possibly being TRBD1 (5 bases). Germline V gene data show CDR1 as MNHEY and CDR2 as SMNVEV (reference sequence). The CDR3 is made up of 15 amino acids. The ends were cut back, 8 bases at V and 7 bases at J, with 21 bases in the middle. The CDR3 here is CASGMRTGQLNEQFF. Here the CDR3 DNA reads TGTGCCAGCGGTATGAGGACCGGACAACTTAATGAGCAGTTCTTC.

The V and J genes are TRBV25-1 and TRBJ1-2; the D is unclear. Trimming cost V 5 bases and J 4 bases, with 14 bases left between them. Germline values: CDR1 MGHDK, CDR2 SYGVNS. CDR3 size: 14 residues. The CDR3 loop reads CASSMPGGVYGYTF. The CDR3 DNA is TGTGCCAGCAGTATGCCGGGAGGCGTCTATGGCTACACCTTC.

The chain is built from TRBV5-1 and TRBJ1-2; no clear D. Germline V gene lookup returns CDR1 SGHRS and CDR2 YFSETQ. The CDR3 totals 17 residues. V lost 1 base, J lost 1 base, and 17 bases lay in between. CDR3 in DNA: TGCGCCAGCAGCTTGCGTCCGGGTCTAGACCTTAACTATGGCTACACCTTC. Translation: CASSLRPGLDLNYGYTF.

The J gene is TRBJ1-2, the V gene TRBV28; D unresolved. CDR1 is MDHEN and CDR2 is SYDVKM in the germline V gene. The CDR3 is made up of 13 amino acids. Deletions cut 8 bases from V and 4 bases from J, with 14 bases between. CDR3 sequence (DNA): TGTGCCAGCCGCCTCTCGGGAAGCTATGGCTACACCTTC. Residues: CASRLSGSYGYTF.

This clone was seen more than once but under ten times. DNA for the CDR3: TGTGCCAGCAGTACCCGAGCGGGAGGGTTCCACGAGCAGTACTTC. Protein sequence: CASSTRAGGFHEQYF. The chain carries TRBV28 and TRBJ2-7; 10 bases map to TRBD2. This CDR3 is 15 amino acids long. CDR1 and CDR2 from the germline V gene are MDHEN and SYDVKM. Trimming cost V 5 bases and J 5 bases; bases outside gene matches: 9.

This chain joins TRBV7-9 and TRBJ1-5; D is ambiguous. The length of the CDR3 is 15 residues. The V end lost 0 bases, the J end lost 3 bases, and 9 bases lay between the germline ends. CDR1 SEHNR and CDR2 FQNEAQ come from the germline V gene (reference sequence). The CDR3 spells CASSLAGNANQPQHF. CDR3 nucleotide sequence: TGTGCCAGCAGCTTAGCCGGGAATGCCAATCAGCCCCAGCATTTT.

This clone was seen a few times. The chain couples TRBV19 to TRBJ1-3; D is unclear. Germline-derived CDR1 and CDR2 are LNHDA and SQIVND (reference sequence). V lost 7 bases to trimming and J lost 7 bases, with 11 bases between them. The CDR3 covers 12 residues. DNA for the CDR3: TGTGCCAGTAAGACTGGACTGAACACCATATATTTT. Its protein is CASKTGLNTIYF.

DNA for the CDR3: TGTGCCTCTGACAGGGCGGTTCTGGACTATGGCTACACCTTC. The encoded protein is CASDRAVLDYGYTF. The chain joins TRBV30 to TRBJ1-2; 7 nucleotides line up with TRBD1. The CDR3 contains 14 residues. V lost 7 bases to trimming and J lost 3 bases; unmatched junction nucleotides: 11. Germline V gene sequence: CDR1 GTSNPN, CDR2 SVGIG (reference sequence).

The V call is TRBV5-6, the J call TRBJ1-2; 8 bases match TRBD1. CDR1 is SGHDT, CDR2 YYEEEE, per germline. This CDR3 region has 13 residues. Trimming at V came to 4 bases and at J to 6 bases, leaving 5 bases not matched to a gene. The CDR3 spells CASSQKTGDGYTF. CDR3 sequence (DNA): TGTGCCAGCAGCCAGAAGACAGGGGATGGCTACACCTTC.

V and J are TRBV19 and TRBJ2-1; 8 nucleotides align to TRBD2. The trim removed 4 bases at V and 0 bases at J, leaving 2 bases unmatched. This CDR3 region has 15 residues. Germline assignment: CDR1 LNHDA and CDR2 SQIVND (reference sequence). CDR3 protein: CASSTLAGSYNEQFF. CDR3 nucleotide sequence: TGTGCCAGTAGTACCCTAGCGGGCTCCTACAATGAGCAGTTCTTC.

This rearrangement joins TRBV10-3 to TRBJ1-1; a possible D gene is TRBD1 (5 bases). This CDR3 contains 15 residues. CDR1 is ENHRY and CDR2 is SYGVKD in the germline V gene. The V end was cut by 7 bases, the J end by 1 base, with 16 bases between. CDR3 loop: CAIKATDRRNTEAFF. The DNA of the CDR3 is TGTGCCATCAAGGCGACTGACAGACGGAACACTGAAGCTTTCTTT.

The gene calls are TRBV7-3 and TRBJ2-1; 10 nucleotides match TRBD2. The ends lost 5 bases at V and 10 bases at J; junction bases unmatched: 11. The CDR3 runs 15 residues. Germline CDR1 is SGHTA and CDR2 is FQGTGA. The CDR3 protein is CASSPGLAARGEQFF. The DNA for the CDR3 is TGTGCCAGCAGCCCCGGACTAGCGGCACGAGGGGAGCAGTTCTTC.

Remarks on this clone: One end of the junction does not line up with germline, which may come from a read error. Other nucleotide sequences from this sample produce the same CDR3. V and J are TRBV6-1 and TRBJ1-1, with D hard to call. From germline, CDR1 is MNHNS and CDR2 SASEGT. The CDR3 loop spans 12 amino acids. The CDR3 here is CAMSRGNTEAFF. Written as DNA, the CDR3 is TGTGCCATGAGCCGAGGGAACACCGAAGCTTTCTTT.

V and J are TRBV9 and TRBJ2-5, with D tentatively TRBD2 (5 bases). The germline V gene encodes CDR1 SGDLS and CDR2 YYNGEE. The CDR3 extends over 14 amino acids. The ends were cut back, 4 bases at V and 1 base at J, with 11 bases in the middle. CDR3 sequence (DNA): TGTGCCAGCAGCCTGTCTGGAGGCCAAGAGACCCAGTACTTC. Encoded protein: CASSLSGGQETQYF.

V usage is TRBV4-1 and J usage is TRBJ2-5, with D possibly matching TRBD1 (6 bases). The germline V gene encodes CDR1 MGHRA and CDR2 YSYEKL. The CDR3 extends over 14 amino acids. V was clipped by 2 bases and J by 5 bases, with 12 bases between them. Written as DNA, the CDR3 is TGCGCCAGCAGCCAACCCAGGGGAACGGAGACCCAGTACTTC. Its translation is CASSQPRGTETQYF.

CDR3 coding DNA: TGTGCCAGCAGCTTGGTAGTGGGGGGGGGCGAGCAGTACTTC. Amino acids: CASSLVVGGGEQYF. V and J are TRBV5-6 and TRBJ2-7, with 7 nucleotides matching TRBD2. The CDR3 has 14 residues. CDR1 is SGHDT and CDR2 is YYEEEE in the germline V gene. After removal of 0 bases from V and 6 bases from J, the junction contained 6 bases not matched to a gene.

The rearrangement joins TRBV19 to TRBJ1-2; 8 bases agree with TRBD1. V shed 2 bases and J 4 bases; nucleotides not matched to a gene: 0. Looked up from germline, CDR1 is LNHDA and CDR2 is SQIVND (reference sequence). The CDR3 is 13 residues long. CDR3 nucleotides: TGTGCCAGTAGTATACAGGGGGCCTATGGCTACACCTTC. Translated, it gives CASSIQGAYGYTF.

The V call is TRBV5-1, the J call TRBJ1-1; the match to TRBD1 covers 11 bases. Germline values: CDR1 SGHRS, CDR2 YFSETQ. V lost 1 base, J lost 7 bases, and 6 bases stayed unmatched. There are 15 residues in the CDR3. CDR3 protein: CASSLSGQGAIEAFF. The CDR3 region has the DNA TGCGCCAGCAGCTTGTCAGGACAGGGGGCTATTGAAGCTTTCTTT. Looking up the rest from reference TRBV5-1 and TRBJ1-1 gives the full variable domain: KAGVTQTPRYLIKTRGQQVTLSCSPISGHRSVSWYQQTPGQGLQFLFEYFSETQRNKGNFPGRFSGRQFSNSRSEMNVSTLELGDSALYLCASSLSGQGAIEAFFGQGTRLTVV.

The rearrangement links TRBV6-5 to TRBJ2-5; 12 nucleotides line up with TRBD2. The V and J ends lost 0 bases and 9 bases, in that order; junction bases with no gene match: 2. The CDR3 contains 14 residues. Germline CDR1 MNHEY, CDR2 SVGAGI. CDR3 region: CASSYSTSGRPQYF. The CDR3 DNA sequence: TGTGCCAGCAGTTACTCGACTAGCGGGAGACCCCAGTACTTC.

The chain uses TRBV20-1 and TRBJ2-1; D call uncertain. The CDR3 runs to 10 residues. CDR1 DFQATT and CDR2 SNEGSKA come from the germline V gene (reference sequence). The germline V and J ends were trimmed by 4 bases and 4 bases, with 2 bases remaining between them. CDR3 DNA: TGCAGTGCTACTTACAATGAGCAGTTCTTC. This sequence encodes CSATYNEQFF.